Below are 27 T cell receptor beta chains sequenced from a single sample in a study of blood T cell repertoires in COVID-19. Here immunoSEQ multiplex PCR was the method, and the copy in TCRdb shows in-frame clones only, minus some. In the table there are around 200,000 clones, over 75% of which are singletons. Material: peripheral blood. The receptors originated from a man aged 50-60 years with acute or convalescent COVID-19.

This chain connects TRBV7-9 to TRBJ2-4, with 7 bases identical to TRBD1. CDR1 is SEHNR and CDR2 is FQNEAQ in the germline V gene (reference sequence). The CDR3 has 16 residues. V shed 3 bases and J 4 bases; nucleotides not matched to a gene: 9. The CDR3 reads CASSLGPGTEKNIQYF. Written as DNA, the CDR3 is TGTGCCAGCAGCTTGGGCCCCGGGACAGAGAAAAACATTCAGTACTTC.

The genes are TRBV6-1 and TRBJ1-1, with 8 nucleotides matching TRBD1. J gave up 0 bases and V 3 bases, and 9 bases lay outside the gene matches. Germline CDR1 MNHNS, CDR2 SASEGT. The CDR3 has 17 amino acids. The CDR3 reads CASSEQGAVGMNTEAFF. DNA of the CDR3: TGTGCCAGCAGTGAGCAGGGGGCGGTCGGGATGAACACTGAAGCTTTCTTT.

The chain employs TRBV19 and TRBJ1-2, with D hard to call. V dropped 0 bases and J dropped 4 bases, with 12 bases sitting between them. Germline lookup yields CDR1 LNHDA and CDR2 SQIVND (reference sequence). The CDR3 is made up of 15 amino acids. The CDR3 DNA follows: TGTGCCAGTAGTATAGACACGGGAAGTCTCTATGGCTACACCTTC. Translation gives CASSIDTGSLYGYTF.

This clone appeared a single time. The chain couples TRBV18 to TRBJ1-1; 10 bases map to TRBD1. The germline gives CDR1 KGHSH, CDR2 LQKENI. The V and J ends lost 1 base and 5 bases, in that order; junction bases with no gene match: 1. The CDR3 contains 14 residues. CDR3 sequence (DNA): TGTGCCAGCTCACCACAGGGACAGGGGACTGAAGCTTTCTTT. Amino acids: CASSPQGQGTEAFF.

The V call is TRBV18, the J call TRBJ1-1; 7 nucleotides agree with TRBD1. The CDR3 runs to 16 residues. Germline-derived CDR1 and CDR2 are KGHSH and LQKENI. The ends lost 3 bases at V and 3 bases at J; junction bases unmatched: 10. The CDR3 region has the DNA TGTGCCAGCTCACCCCTCCTACCCCAGGGGGACACTGAAGCTTTCTTT. This codes for CASSPLLPQGDTEAFF.

The chain has TRBV5-1 and TRBJ2-7; 9 bases map to TRBD1. Germline values: CDR1 SGHRS, CDR2 YFSETQ. The CDR3 has 14 amino acids. V was pared by 2 bases and J by 3 bases, with 3 bases of the junction left unmatched. The CDR3 nucleotides are TGCGCCAGCAGCTTCGGGACAGGGAACTACGAGCAGTACTTC. It specifies CASSFGTGNYEQYF.

This chain connects TRBV2 to TRBJ1-6; 8 nucleotides agree with TRBD1. Germline V CDR1 and CDR2: SNHLY, FYNNEI. The CDR3 is 15 residues long. V shed 3 bases, J shed 4 bases, and the junction held 2 bases outside the gene matches. DNA of the CDR3: TGTGCCAGCAGTGACAGGGGGCCTTATAATTCACCCCTCCACTTT. Encoded protein: CASSDRGPYNSPLHF.

This clone turned up a few times. The rearrangement links TRBV28 to TRBJ1-1, with 7 bases lining up with TRBD1. CDR3 size: 16 residues. Germline CDR1 and CDR2: MDHEN and SYDVKM. V gave up 3 bases and J gave up 4 bases; unmatched junction bases: 11. In nucleotides, the CDR3 is TGTGCCAGCAGTTTTAACAGGGGAAGGTCAGGCACTGAAGCTTTCTTT. Its protein is CASSFNRGRSGTEAFF.

This chain connects TRBV5-6 to TRBJ1-1; possible D gene TRBD1, 5 bases. The ends were cut back, 3 bases at V and 1 base at J, with 7 bases in the middle. The CDR3 is 13 amino acids. Germline loops: CDR1 SGHDT, CDR2 YYEEEE. The CDR3 DNA sequence: TGTGCCAGCAGCTGGGGCACGAACACTGAAGCTTTCTTT. This codes for CASSWGTNTEAFF.

The CDR3 is CASSARLGGDTQYF. The CDR3 DNA reads TGTGCCAGCAGCGCACGCTTAGGGGGAGATACGCAGTATTTT. The chain carries TRBV5-4 and TRBJ2-3; weak D call: TRBD1 (6 bases). The CDR3 extends over 14 amino acids. Germline V lookup: CDR1 SGHNT, CDR2 YYREEE (reference sequence). Trimming shortened V by 4 bases and J by 5 bases, and 14 bases separated the two germline ends.

The rearrangement joins TRBV18 to TRBJ2-5; 8 nucleotides align to TRBD2. With V trimmed by 0 bases and J by 1 base, 4 bases remained unmatched. Germline V gives CDR1 KGHSH, CDR2 LQKENI. CDR3 length equals 16 residues. The CDR3 DNA reads as TGTGCCAGCTCACCACCCGGGAGGGCCCTCCAAGAGACCCAGTACTTC. Translated: CASSPPGRALQETQYF.

The CDR3 DNA reads TGTGCCAGCAGTGAAGGGACAGGGGCTACCCCGGGTCGGGGCTACACCTTC. Its translation: CASSEGTGATPGRGYTF. The J gene is TRBJ1-2, the V gene TRBV6-1; 9 positions match TRBD1. The CDR3 is 17 amino acids. CDR1 MNHNS and CDR2 SASEGT come from the germline V gene. V was pared by 1 base and J by 8 bases, with 14 bases of the junction left unmatched.

The chain carries TRBV2 and TRBJ1-1; 9 nucleotides agree with TRBD1. The CDR3 is 13 residues long. Germline trimming cut 6 bases from V and 4 bases from J; bases unmatched to any gene: 3. Germline CDR1 SNHLY, CDR2 FYNNEI. In DNA, the CDR3 is TGTGCCAGCAGCCAGGACAGGGGCACTGAAGCTTTCTTT. The encoded protein is CASSQDRGTEAFF.

This clone was seen a few times. The chain joins TRBV18 to TRBJ1-1; D gene ambiguous. V lost 0 bases and J lost 4, with 9 bases in between. The CDR3 is made up of 14 amino acids. From germline, CDR1 is KGHSH and CDR2 LQKENI. The CDR3 DNA reads as TGTGCCAGCTCACCACCATTTACCGGCACTGAAGCTTTCTTT. It translates to CASSPPFTGTEAFF.

This clone showed up many times. The rearrangement links TRBV19 to TRBJ2-1, with TRBD2 matching over 12 bases. CDR1 and CDR2 from the germline V gene are LNHDA and SQIVND (reference sequence). CDR3 length: 15 residues. Trimming took 5 bases from V and 3 from J; bases not matched to a gene: 2. The CDR3 here is CASSPTSGGYNEQFF. CDR3 in DNA: TGTGCCAGTAGTCCGACTAGCGGGGGCTACAATGAGCAGTTCTTC.

V is TRBV5-1 and J is TRBJ1-1; 7 nucleotides align to TRBD1. Trimming removed 4 bases from V and 6 bases from J; junction bases left unmatched: 9. Per the germline V gene, CDR1 is SGHRS and CDR2 is YFSETQ. This CDR3 is 14 amino acids long. CDR3 coding DNA: TGCGCCAGCAGCCCCACAGGGGAGGCCTCTGAAGCTTTCTTT. The encoded protein is CASSPTGEASEAFF.

The chain joins TRBV7-9 to TRBJ1-2; 7 nucleotides align to TRBD1. CDR1 is SEHNR, CDR2 FQNEAQ, per germline (reference sequence). This CDR3 region has 13 residues. V shed 5 bases, J shed 6 bases, and the junction held 6 bases outside the gene matches. The chain's CDR3 is CASSTSGQHGYTF. The CDR3 DNA reads TGTGCCAGCAGCACCTCGGGACAGCATGGCTACACCTTC.

The chain carries TRBV6-1 and TRBJ1-1; possible D gene TRBD1, 5 bases. There are 14 residues in the CDR3. CDR1 MNHNS and CDR2 SASEGT come from the germline V gene. Between the trimmed V and J ends, which lost 1 base and 5 bases, there was a span of 11 bases. CDR3 coding DNA: TGTGCCAGCAGTGAAGGGGGGGAATGGACTGAAGCTTTCTTT. Translated, it gives CASSEGGEWTEAFF.

This chain links TRBV6-5 with TRBJ1-6, with 9 bases aligning to TRBD1. J gave up 9 bases and V 6 bases, and 9 bases lay outside the gene matches. Germline V gene data show CDR1 as MNHEY and CDR2 as SVGAGI. The CDR3 is 15 residues long. CDR3 sequence: CASRPRQGGSSPLHF. CDR3 nucleotide sequence: TGTGCCAGCAGACCGAGACAGGGGGGGAGTTCACCCCTCCACTTT.

This sequence joins TRBV6-1 and TRBJ2-7, with 9 bases that match TRBD2. The CDR3 length is 19 residues. CDR1 is MNHNS, CDR2 SASEGT, per germline. The V and J ends lost 4 bases and 0 bases, in that order; junction bases with no gene match: 16. The CDR3 is CASSVAGTSLVGSSYEQYF. The CDR3 region has the DNA TGTGCCAGCAGTGTAGCCGGGACTAGCTTGGTCGGGAGCTCCTACGAGCAGTACTTC.

The chain is built from TRBV10-2 and TRBJ1-1, with D possibly being TRBD1 (5 bases). Trimming shortened V by 5 bases and J by 1 base, and 8 bases separated the two germline ends. CDR3 length equals 13 residues. CDR1 is WSHSY, CDR2 SAAADI, per germline. CDR3 coding DNA: TGCGCCAGCAGTCAGGACAAGAACACTGAAGCTTTCTTT. As protein: CASSQDKNTEAFF.

This chain uses TRBV6-5 with TRBJ2-5, with 7 bases matching TRBD1. Germline V gene sequence: CDR1 MNHEY, CDR2 SVGAGI. Germline trimming cut 6 bases from V and 7 bases from J; bases unmatched to any gene: 8. The CDR3 runs 13 residues. The CDR3 region has the DNA TGTGCCAGCAGATCGACAGGGCTGGGGACCCAGTACTTC. Its protein is CASRSTGLGTQYF.

The table lists this clone with a count of one. V usage is TRBV19 and J usage is TRBJ1-5; 7 bases fit TRBD1. Germline CDR1 LNHDA, CDR2 SQIVND (reference sequence). This CDR3 is 15 amino acids long. Germline trimming cut 4 bases from V and 6 bases from J; bases unmatched to any gene: 9. The CDR3, as DNA: TGTGCCAGTAGTACCGGACAGGTCGGTGGTCAGCCCCAGCATTTT. Translated: CASSTGQVGGQPQHF.

V and J are TRBV2 and TRBJ1-1; 9 positions agree with TRBD1. The V and J ends lost 7 bases and 0 bases, in that order; junction bases with no gene match: 15. The CDR3 length is 18 residues. Germline V gene sequence: CDR1 SNHLY, CDR2 FYNNEI. The chain's CDR3 is CASTKKGGQGGLNTEAFF. The CDR3 coding sequence is TGTGCCAGCACCAAGAAAGGGGGACAGGGCGGTTTGAACACTGAAGCTTTCTTT.

The chain has TRBV6-5 and TRBJ1-2; 8 bases are a match to TRBD1. This CDR3 is built from 13 residues. Germline V lookup: CDR1 MNHEY, CDR2 SVGAGI. V trimming: 4 bases; J trimming: 7 bases; junction bases outside the gene matches: 5. CDR3: CASSWTGTRGYTF. CDR3 DNA: TGTGCCAGCAGTTGGACAGGGACGCGTGGCTACACCTTC.

The V gene is TRBV2, the J gene TRBJ1-5; weak D call: TRBD1 (6 bases). The CDR3 runs 15 residues. Trimming left V 6 bases short and J 13 bases short, with 25 bases between. From germline, CDR1 is SNHLY and CDR2 FYNNEI. CDR3 nucleotide sequence: TGTGCCAGCAGCCGAAGGACATTGACAGGTCGCCCACAGCATTTT. Its protein product is CASSRRTLTGRPQHF.

This chain links TRBV18 with TRBJ1-2; D might be TRBD1 (5 bases). From germline, CDR1 is KGHSH and CDR2 LQKENI. The ends were cut back, 6 bases at V and 4 bases at J, with 12 bases in the middle. The CDR3 is 13 amino acids. This CDR3 reads CASSPTQGYGYTF. The DNA for the CDR3 is TGTGCCAGCTCTCCGACTCAGGGCTATGGCTACACCTTC.